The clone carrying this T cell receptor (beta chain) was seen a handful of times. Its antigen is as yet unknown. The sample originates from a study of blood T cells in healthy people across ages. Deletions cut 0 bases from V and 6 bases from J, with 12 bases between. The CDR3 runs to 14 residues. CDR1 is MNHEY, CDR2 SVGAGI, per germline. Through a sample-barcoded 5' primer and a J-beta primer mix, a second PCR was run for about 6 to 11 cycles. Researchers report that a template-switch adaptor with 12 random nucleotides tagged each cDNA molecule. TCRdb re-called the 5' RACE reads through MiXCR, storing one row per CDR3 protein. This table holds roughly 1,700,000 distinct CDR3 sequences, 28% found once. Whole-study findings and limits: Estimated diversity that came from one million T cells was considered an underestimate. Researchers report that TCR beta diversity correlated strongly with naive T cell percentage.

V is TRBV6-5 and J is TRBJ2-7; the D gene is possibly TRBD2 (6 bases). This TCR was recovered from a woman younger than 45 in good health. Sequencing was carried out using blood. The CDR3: CASSYSRGGLEQYF. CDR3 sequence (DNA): TGTGCCAGCAGTTACTCGCGGGGTGGTCTCGAGCAGTACTTC.